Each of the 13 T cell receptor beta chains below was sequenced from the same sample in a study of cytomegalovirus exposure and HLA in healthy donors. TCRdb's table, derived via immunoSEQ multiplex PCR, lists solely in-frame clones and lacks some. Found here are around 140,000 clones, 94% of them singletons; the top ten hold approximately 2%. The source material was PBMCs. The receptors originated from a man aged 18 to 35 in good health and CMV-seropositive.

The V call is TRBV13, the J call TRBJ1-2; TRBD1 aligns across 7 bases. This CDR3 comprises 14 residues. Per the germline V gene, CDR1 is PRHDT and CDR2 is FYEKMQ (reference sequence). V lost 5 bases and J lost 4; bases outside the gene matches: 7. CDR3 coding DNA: TGTGCCAGCAGCCTGAGGGGACAGCCCTATGGCTACACCTTC. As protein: CASSLRGQPYGYTF.

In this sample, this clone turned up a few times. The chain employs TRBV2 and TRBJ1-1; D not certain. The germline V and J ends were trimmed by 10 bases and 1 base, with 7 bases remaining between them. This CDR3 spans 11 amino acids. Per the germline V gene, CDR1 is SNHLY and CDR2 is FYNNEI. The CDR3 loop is CAITGNTEAFF. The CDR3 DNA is TGTGCCATCACGGGGAACACTGAAGCTTTCTTT. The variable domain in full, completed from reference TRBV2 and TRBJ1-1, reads EPEVTQTPSHQVTQMGQEVILRCVPISNHLYFYWYRQILGQKVEFLVSFYNNEISEKSEIFDDQFSVERPDGSNFTLKIRSTKLEDSAMYFCAITGNTEAFFGQGTRLTVV.

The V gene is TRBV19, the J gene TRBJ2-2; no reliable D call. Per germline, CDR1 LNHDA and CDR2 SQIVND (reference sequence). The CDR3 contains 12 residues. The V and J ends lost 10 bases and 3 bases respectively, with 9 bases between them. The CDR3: CATQYYTGELFF. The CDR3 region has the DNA TGTGCCACCCAGTATTACACCGGGGAGCTGTTTTTT.

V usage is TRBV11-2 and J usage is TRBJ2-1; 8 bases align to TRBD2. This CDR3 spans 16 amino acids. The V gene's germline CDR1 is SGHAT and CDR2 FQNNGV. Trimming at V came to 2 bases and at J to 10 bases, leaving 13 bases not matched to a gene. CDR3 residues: CASSLFYFSGALEQFF. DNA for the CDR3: TGTGCCAGCAGCTTATTCTACTTTAGCGGGGCTTTGGAGCAGTTCTTC.

CDR3 sequence (DNA): TGTGCCAGCAGCAAGAGGAGAAGCACTGAAGCTTTCTTT. Its protein is CASSKRRSTEAFF. V usage is TRBV6-5 and J usage is TRBJ1-1; D unclear. Trimming pared 6 bases from V and 4 bases from J, leaving 12 bases between. The length of the CDR3 is 13 residues. The germline V gene has CDR1 MNHEY and CDR2 SVGAGI.

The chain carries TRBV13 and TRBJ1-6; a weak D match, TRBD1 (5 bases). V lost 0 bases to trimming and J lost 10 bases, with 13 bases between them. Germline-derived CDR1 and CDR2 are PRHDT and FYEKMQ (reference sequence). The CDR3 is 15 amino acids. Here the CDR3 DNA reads TGTGCCAGCAGCTTAGGGCACGGGGGTCGATCACCCCTCCACTTT. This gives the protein CASSLGHGGRSPLHF.

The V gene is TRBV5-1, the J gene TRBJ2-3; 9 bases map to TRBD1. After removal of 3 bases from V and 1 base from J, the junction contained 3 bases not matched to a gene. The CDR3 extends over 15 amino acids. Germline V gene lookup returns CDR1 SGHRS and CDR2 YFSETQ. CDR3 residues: CASSSWTGGTDTQYF. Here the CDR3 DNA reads TGCGCCAGCAGCTCCTGGACAGGGGGCACAGATACGCAGTATTTT.

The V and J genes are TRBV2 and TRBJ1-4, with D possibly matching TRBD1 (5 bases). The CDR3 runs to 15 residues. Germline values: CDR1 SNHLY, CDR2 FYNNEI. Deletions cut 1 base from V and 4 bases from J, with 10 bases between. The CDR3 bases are TGTGCCAGCAGTGAAGGCAGGGATTATAATGAAAAACTGTTTTTT. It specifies CASSEGRDYNEKLFF.

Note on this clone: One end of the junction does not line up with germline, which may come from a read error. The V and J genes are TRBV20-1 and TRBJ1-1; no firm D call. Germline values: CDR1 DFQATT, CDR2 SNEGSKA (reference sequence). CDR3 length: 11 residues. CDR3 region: CSARDRGRAPF. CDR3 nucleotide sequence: TGCAGTGCTAGAGACCGAGGGAGGGCCCCCTTT.

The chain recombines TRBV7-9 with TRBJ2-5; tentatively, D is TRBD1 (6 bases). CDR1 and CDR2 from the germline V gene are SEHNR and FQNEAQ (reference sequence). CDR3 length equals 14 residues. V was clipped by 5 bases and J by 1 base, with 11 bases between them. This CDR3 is CASSPRDTQETQYF. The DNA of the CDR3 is TGTGCCAGCAGCCCCCGGGACACCCAAGAGACCCAGTACTTC.

This chain's CDR3 is CASSVGGGATREQYF. The CDR3 DNA follows: TGTGCCAGCAGCGTAGGCGGTGGGGCAACTCGCGAGCAGTACTTC. The chain combines TRBV9 with TRBJ2-7; TRBD1 is a possible D gene (5 bases). V was shortened by 0 bases and J by 6 bases, with 16 bases between the two germline ends. Germline assignment: CDR1 SGDLS and CDR2 YYNGEE. This CDR3 has 15 amino acids.

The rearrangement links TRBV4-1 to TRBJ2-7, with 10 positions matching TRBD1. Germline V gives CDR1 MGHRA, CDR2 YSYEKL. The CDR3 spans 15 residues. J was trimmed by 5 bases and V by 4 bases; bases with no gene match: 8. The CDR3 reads CASSPGTGVRDEQYF. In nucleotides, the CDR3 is TGCGCCAGCAGCCCAGGGACAGGGGTTAGGGACGAGCAGTACTTC.

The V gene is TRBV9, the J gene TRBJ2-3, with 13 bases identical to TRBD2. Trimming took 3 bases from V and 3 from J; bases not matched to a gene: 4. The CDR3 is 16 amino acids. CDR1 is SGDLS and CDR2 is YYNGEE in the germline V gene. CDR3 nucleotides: TGTGCCAGCAGCGCCGGACTAGCGGGAGAGACAGATACGCAGTATTTT. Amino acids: CASSAGLAGETDTQYF.